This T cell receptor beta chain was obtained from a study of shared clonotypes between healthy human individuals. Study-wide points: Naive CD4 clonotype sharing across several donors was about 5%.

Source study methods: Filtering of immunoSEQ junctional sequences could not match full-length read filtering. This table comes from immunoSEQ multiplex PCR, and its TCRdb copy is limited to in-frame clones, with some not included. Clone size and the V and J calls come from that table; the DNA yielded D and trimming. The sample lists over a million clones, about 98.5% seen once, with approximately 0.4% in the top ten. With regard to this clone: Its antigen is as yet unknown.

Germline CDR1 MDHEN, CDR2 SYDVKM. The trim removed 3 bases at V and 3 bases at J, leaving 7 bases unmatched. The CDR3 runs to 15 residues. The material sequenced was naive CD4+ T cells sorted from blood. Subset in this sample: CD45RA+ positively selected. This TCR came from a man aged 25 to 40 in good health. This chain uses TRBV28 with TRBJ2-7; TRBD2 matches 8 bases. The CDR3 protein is CASSFEGLEDYEQYF. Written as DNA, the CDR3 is TGTGCCAGCAGTTTCGAGGGACTAGAGGACTACGAGCAGTACTTC. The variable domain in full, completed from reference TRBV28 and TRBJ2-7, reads DVKVTQSSRYLVKRTGEKVFLECVQDMDHENMFWYRQDPGLGLRLIYFSYDVKMKEKGDIPEGYSVSREKKERFSLILESASTNQTSMYLCASSFEGLEDYEQYFGPGTRLTVT.